This T cell receptor beta chain was obtained from a study of T cell responses to AZD1222 COVID-19 vaccine. The data were produced by immunoSEQ multiplex PCR, yet TCRdb's version contains in-frame clones alone and is incomplete. The sample holds about 45,000 clones, 80% to 85% seen once. The receptor comes from an adult who received the AZD1222 COVID-19 vaccine. The specimen comprised peripheral blood, sampled 28 days after the second AZD1222 dose.

The CDR3 loop is CASITQGSNQPQHF. CDR3 DNA sequence: TGTGCCAGTATTACACAGGGATCCAATCAGCCCCAGCATTTT. The chain combines TRBV19 with TRBJ1-5; TRBD1 might be the D (6 bases). Trimming took 7 bases from V and 3 from J, leaving 13 bases between them. The CDR3 sequence is 14 residues long. Germline-derived CDR1 and CDR2 are LNHDA and SQIVND (reference sequence).